This T cell receptor beta chain was found in a study of blood T cell repertoires in COVID-19 (TCRdb year 2020). General notes on the study: Samples from collaborators originated in the United States, Italy and Spain and spanned both the acute and convalescent phases of COVID-19. The prospective study material was composed of cDNA or gDNA derived from T cells, B-cell-depleted T cells, or PBMCs. Subjects who had been exposed to COVID-19, were actively infected with it, or had recovered from it provided the deeply sampled blood TCRbeta repertoires that made up the dataset. A freely available public database, intended as a resource for researchers studying the immune response to SARS-CoV-2, is where the repertoires were released. Samples were obtained from the ongoing ImmuneRACE study (first 160 participants) and from 1,254 subjects provided by 6 global collaborators. Nearly every sample came with metadata listing a de-identified subject ID, COVID-19 status, age in years and sex. Where available, HLA class I and class II types were taken from metadata supplied by the sample provider and were not determined by assay-based typing.

From a lookup of the germline V gene, CDR1 and CDR2 are SGHAT and FQNNGV. Including the terminal cysteine and phenylalanine, the CDR3 comprises 16 residues. The entry retains the CDR3 DNA only, 48 bases that are in frame from base 1. V sheds 3 bases and J sheds 4 bases, leaving 18 bases between their ends. Whole blood was collected in K2EDTA tubes by collaborating institutions according to the institutions' own protocols. For TCRbeta analysis, collaborators shipped samples in one of three forms: frozen whole blood, isolated PBMCs, or DNA extracted from either of those sample types. TCRbeta CDR3 regions were amplified from genomic DNA using the immunoSEQ Assay, a bias-controlled multiplex PCR. Regarding the original processing steps: The number of nucleated cells in each sample was estimated by amplification of reference gene primers within the assay. To quantify the absolute abundance of each unique TCRbeta CDR3 rearrangement, sequence reads were collapsed and filtered. For each sample, productive Simpson clonality was calculated as the square root of Simpson's diversity index over productive rearrangements. As stored in TCRdb, this immuneACCESS dataset retains in-frame rearrangements with V and J assigned. A fraction of the clones does not appear; measured against another copy, unresolved V genes explain less than half of the discrepancy, and the remainder lacks a known reason. The V and J calls and clone size were taken over from that table, and D and trimming were inferred from the DNA. In this sample the table shows 100,000 to 140,000 clones, 88% of which occur a single time. The biggest ten clones account for roughly 6.6% of the sample.

Regarding this clone: The antigen this receptor binds is unknown. Base qualities are not at hand, and no much larger clone is one base apart.

Points the paper makes about the study in general: How much clinical and demographic metadata was included differed by source and by participant, and the metadata was provided uncurated.

The V gene is TRBV11-2 and the J gene is TRBJ1-1; TRBD1 is perhaps the D gene, given 5 matching bases. Sequencing used peripheral blood. The sequence came from a man in his fifties with active or convalescent COVID-19. The CDR3 loop reads CASSFSPGQGATEAFF. The nucleotide sequence is TGTGCCAGCAGCTTTTCCCCGGGCCAGGGCGCCACTGAAGCTTTCTTT.